Listed below are T cell receptor beta chains from one sample, sequenced in a study of cytomegalovirus exposure and HLA in healthy donors. Only in-frame clones appear in the TCRdb table, and some are missing; sequencing was by immunoSEQ multiplex PCR. This repertoire shows fewer than 250,000 clones, over 70% found once; its top ten account for 1.6%. The specimen sequenced was PBMCs. These receptors were collected from a woman aged 18 to 35 in good health and CMV-seronegative. The CDR3 runs from the conserved cysteine through the conserved F or W. Rows give clone size only sometimes, using once, few, many, or a class for an expanded clone.

V gene: TRBV7-9
clone size: few
CDR3 length: 14
J gene: TRBJ1-2
CDR3 protein: CASSRTGANYGYTF

V gene: TRBV19
clone size: few
CDR3 length: 14
J gene: TRBJ1-5
CDR3 protein: CASSPRDRGAPQHF

V gene: TRBV28
clone size: -
CDR3 length: 15
J gene: TRBJ1-2
CDR3 protein: CASSLADSLPYGYTF

V gene: TRBV6-5
clone size: -
CDR3 length: 16
J gene: TRBJ2-3
CDR3 protein: CASSYSTRASTDTQYF

V gene: TRBV28
clone size: few
CDR3 length: 14
J gene: TRBJ1-5
CDR3 protein: CASSPTGGIQPQHF

V gene: TRBV6-6
clone size: few
CDR3 length: 14
J gene: TRBJ1-1
CDR3 protein: CASSRDNMNTEAFF

V gene: TRBV7-2
clone size: -
CDR3 length: 14
J gene: TRBJ1-1
CDR3 protein: CASSPNGQPTEAFF

V gene: TRBV28
clone size: -
CDR3 length: 15
J gene: TRBJ1-5
CDR3 protein: CASSPSGEGNQPQHF

V gene: TRBV27
clone size: -
CDR3 length: 17
J gene: TRBJ2-1
CDR3 protein: CASSGASGRNPYNEQFF

V gene: TRBV5-6
clone size: -
CDR3 length: 17
J gene: TRBJ2-5
CDR3 protein: CASSLGDRGHLGETQYF

V gene: TRBV27
clone size: once
CDR3 length: 13
J gene: TRBJ1-1
CDR3 protein: CASSLGGVTEAFF

V gene: TRBV19
clone size: -
CDR3 length: 15
J gene: TRBJ1-2
CDR3 protein: CASSMSGTPVEGYTF

V gene: TRBV5-6
clone size: -
CDR3 length: 15
J gene: TRBJ2-7
CDR3 protein: CASSLFSGSYAEQYF

V gene: TRBV29-1
clone size: -
CDR3 length: 12
J gene: TRBJ1-4
CDR3 protein: CSVQGEGEKLFF

V gene: TRBV11-1
clone size: -
CDR3 length: 13
J gene: TRBJ2-5
CDR3 protein: CASSHWAQETQYF

V gene: TRBV5-6
clone size: -
CDR3 length: 12
J gene: TRBJ2-7
CDR3 protein: CASSDDSYEQYF

V gene: TRBV29-1
clone size: -
CDR3 length: 12
J gene: TRBJ2-7
CDR3 protein: CSAGQESYEQYF

V gene: TRBV29-1
clone size: -
CDR3 length: 16
J gene: TRBJ2-6
CDR3 protein: CSATLRRGLGANVLTF

V gene: TRBV27
clone size: -
CDR3 length: 14
J gene: TRBJ2-7
CDR3 protein: CASSLNRGADEQYF

V gene: TRBV19
clone size: few
CDR3 length: 13
J gene: TRBJ2-7
CDR3 protein: CASSPGQLYEQYF

V gene: TRBV5-1
clone size: -
CDR3 length: 15
J gene: TRBJ2-5
CDR3 protein: CASSGSGGAAETQYF

V gene: TRBV9
clone size: -
CDR3 length: 14
J gene: TRBJ1-2
CDR3 protein: CASSPSGRDYGYTF

V gene: TRBV20-1
clone size: few
CDR3 length: 11
J gene: TRBJ1-2
CDR3 protein: CSARKSSGYTF

V gene: TRBV10-3
clone size: -
CDR3 length: 17
J gene: TRBJ2-3
CDR3 protein: CAISEPRSGYRTDTQYF

V gene: TRBV29-1
clone size: -
CDR3 length: 14
J gene: TRBJ2-4
CDR3 protein: CSVTGTGVRDIQYF

V gene: TRBV7-9
clone size: -
CDR3 length: 13
J gene: TRBJ2-7
CDR3 protein: CASSLLGNYEQYF

V gene: TRBV7-9
clone size: -
CDR3 length: 14
J gene: TRBJ1-5
CDR3 protein: CASSSTGGNQPQHF

V gene: TRBV4-2
clone size: -
CDR3 length: 15
J gene: TRBJ1-1
CDR3 protein: CASSPRLLQGTEAFF

V gene: TRBV28
clone size: -
CDR3 length: 15
J gene: TRBJ1-5
CDR3 protein: CASSLIDRDDQPQHF

V gene: TRBV11-2
clone size: -
CDR3 length: 14
J gene: TRBJ2-5
CDR3 protein: CASSLGLGQETQYF